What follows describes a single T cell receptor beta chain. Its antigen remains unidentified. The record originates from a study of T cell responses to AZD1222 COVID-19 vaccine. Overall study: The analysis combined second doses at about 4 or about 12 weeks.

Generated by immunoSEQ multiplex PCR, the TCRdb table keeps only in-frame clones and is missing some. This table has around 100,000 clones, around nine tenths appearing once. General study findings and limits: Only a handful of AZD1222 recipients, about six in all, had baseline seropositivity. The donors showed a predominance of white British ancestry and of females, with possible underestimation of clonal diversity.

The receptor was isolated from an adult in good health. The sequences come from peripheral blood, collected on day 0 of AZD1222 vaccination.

CDR3 amino acids: CASSQGAGAGYEQYF. CDR3 DNA: TGCGCCAGCAGCCAAGGGGCAGGGGCAGGGTACGAGCAGTACTTC. V is TRBV4-3 and J is TRBJ2-7, with D maybe TRBD1 (6 bases). Germline loops: CDR1 LGHNA, CDR2 YSLEER. Trimming removed 1 base at V and 4 bases at J, with 14 bases between. The CDR3 has 15 amino acids.